The 25 T cell receptor beta chains in this list originate from one sample, sequenced in a study of Ad26.COV2.S vaccination and SARS-CoV-2 variants. Produced via immunoSEQ multiplex PCR; TCRdb's table is partial and in-frame only. The sample has some 300,000 clones, 70% to 90% seen once. This sample's treatment: 19 received Ad26.COV2.S at low or high dose, single or two shots; 5 received placebo; per-sample allocation not given. Specimens were obtained on day 63 following the first vaccine or placebo injection. Sequenced here: peripheral blood, sampled in a trial of Ad26.COV2.S vaccine versus placebo. The source of these receptors is a person between 18 and 65 years old who received the Ad26.COV2.S COVID-19 vaccine or a placebo.

As DNA, the CDR3 is TGTGCCAGCAGCATACTAGCGGGGGGCTACAATGAGCAGTTCTTC. Protein product: CASSILAGGYNEQFF. The chain joins TRBV27 to TRBJ2-1; TRBD2 matches at 12 bases. The CDR3 contains 15 residues. The germline CDR1 and CDR2 sequences are MNHEY and SMNVEV (reference sequence). Trimming at V came to 6 bases and at J to 3 bases, leaving 3 bases not matched to a gene.

In its sample, this clone was seen once. V usage is TRBV4-3 and J usage is TRBJ2-6, with D hard to call. CDR1 and CDR2 (germline): LGHNA, YSLEER. Trimming removed 5 bases from V and 4 bases from J, with 6 bases in between. This CDR3 region has 13 residues. CDR3 sequence: CASSTTGANVLTF. CDR3 nucleotide sequence: TGCGCCAGCAGCACCACCGGGGCCAACGTCCTGACTTTC.

This clone was recorded a few times. The genes are TRBV7-8 and TRBJ1-5; perhaps TRBD1 as D (5 bases). Trimming stripped 3 bases from V and 4 bases from J, with 10 bases between. The CDR3 loop spans 14 amino acids. Germline V gives CDR1 SGHVS, CDR2 FQNEAQ. For the CDR3, the DNA is TGTGCCAGCAGCTTCTCGGGGCCGAATCAGCCCCAGCATTTT. Protein product: CASSFSGPNQPQHF.

The chain recombines TRBV7-2 with TRBJ1-2; no clear D. The CDR3 length is 14 residues. CDR1 is SGHTA, CDR2 FQGNSA, per germline. With 5 bases removed from V and 0 bases from J, the gap between germline ends came to 10 bases. The CDR3 reads CASSMRVANYGYTF. CDR3 nucleotide sequence: TGTGCCAGCAGCATGAGGGTAGCTAACTATGGCTACACCTTC.

The J gene is TRBJ2-1, the V gene TRBV10-3, with D tentatively TRBD1 or TRBD2 (6 bases each). Trimming left V 6 bases short and J 9 bases short, with 18 bases between. Germline lookup yields CDR1 ENHRY and CDR2 SYGVKD. This CDR3 has 14 amino acids. The CDR3 DNA reads as TGTGCCATCAGCCCCAGTTCGGGGGCCGGTGAGCAGTTCTTC. Translating it yields CAISPSSGAGEQFF.

The chain links TRBV7-2 to TRBJ2-4, with 10 bases lining up with TRBD2. The CDR3 is 14 residues long. With 4 bases clipped from V and 5 bases from J, the junction kept 2 bases outside the gene matches. CDR1 and CDR2 (germline): SGHTA, FQGNSA. CDR3 residues: CASSSGLAENIQYF. The DNA for the CDR3 is TGTGCCAGCAGCTCTGGACTAGCGGAAAACATTCAGTACTTC.

The V gene is TRBV15, the J gene TRBJ2-3; D is ambiguous. Germline V gene data show CDR1 as LNHNV and CDR2 as YYDKDF (reference sequence). Trimming cost V 5 bases and J 1 base, with 13 bases left between them. The CDR3 runs 15 residues. CDR3 coding DNA: TGTGCCACCAGCTACCAATACAGTGGCACAGATACGCAGTATTTT. This gives the protein CATSYQYSGTDTQYF.

The chain links TRBV3-1 (or the pseudogene TRBV3-2) to TRBJ1-3; D is ambiguous. This CDR3 is built from 12 residues. The V end was cut by 0 bases, the J end by 3 bases, with 0 bases between. CDR1 and CDR2 from the germline V gene are LGHDT and YNNKEL (reference sequence). Written as DNA, the CDR3 is TGTGCCAGCAGCCAAGATGGAAACACCATATATTTT. This translates into CASSQDGNTIYF.

The chain combines TRBV2 with TRBJ1-6; 7 positions match TRBD1. The V and J ends lost 6 bases and 6 bases, in that order; junction bases with no gene match: 5. Germline V gives CDR1 SNHLY, CDR2 FYNNEI. The CDR3 has 14 amino acids. DNA for the CDR3: TGTGCCAGCAGGTTCCGACAGGGTAATTCACCCCTCCACTTT. This encodes CASRFRQGNSPLHF.

The genes are TRBV7-2 and TRBJ1-1, with a possible D match to TRBD1 (6 bases). Germline-derived CDR1 and CDR2 are SGHTA and FQGNSA. V was shortened by 5 bases and J by 0 bases, with 22 bases between the two germline ends. The CDR3 loop spans 18 amino acids. CDR3 sequence (DNA): TGTGCCAGCAGCCTCCAACATGGGGACACCCTTCTGAACACTGAAGCTTTCTTT. Encoded protein: CASSLQHGDTLLNTEAFF.

The V call is TRBV7-2, the J call TRBJ2-7; 7 bases agree with TRBD1. The CDR3 is 15 amino acids. Germline CDR1 reads SGHTA; CDR2 reads FQGNSA. The V gene end was trimmed by 0 bases and the J gene end by 4 bases; junction bases not matched to a gene: 6. The CDR3 here is CASSLAPRGWYEQYF. CDR3 nucleotide sequence: TGTGCCAGCAGCTTAGCCCCCAGGGGGTGGTACGAGCAGTACTTC.

This clone was seen a few times. This chain joins TRBV18 and TRBJ1-5; D is undetermined. The CDR3 runs 14 residues. The ends were cut back, 5 bases at V and 7 bases at J, with 15 bases in the middle. In germline, CDR1 is KGHSH, CDR2 LQKENI. CDR3 coding DNA: TGTGCCAGCTCAATTATGGAGGTCTCACAGCCCCAGCATTTT. This gives the protein CASSIMEVSQPQHF.

The genes are TRBV6-5 and TRBJ2-7; 12 nucleotides align to TRBD2. The J segment lost 7 bases and the V segment lost 6 bases, leaving 10 bases of the junction unmatched. The CDR3 has 15 residues. Germline-derived CDR1 and CDR2 are MNHEY and SVGAGI. The CDR3 is CASRARTSGAQEQYF. The CDR3 DNA sequence: TGTGCCAGCAGAGCAAGGACTAGCGGGGCTCAGGAGCAGTACTTC.

V usage is TRBV12-3 or TRBV12-4 and J usage is TRBJ1-1, with D perhaps matching TRBD1 (5 bases). This CDR3 comprises 12 residues. With 3 bases removed from V and 6 bases from J, the gap between germline ends came to 8 bases. The CDR3 DNA reads as TGTGCCAGCAGTTTCTCGGGGGCTGAAGCTTTCTTT. The encoded protein is CASSFSGAEAFF.

This sequence joins TRBV24-1 and TRBJ2-5; a possible D gene is TRBD1 (8 bases). Germline assignment: CDR1 KGHDR and CDR2 SFDVKD. The CDR3 spans 13 residues. Trimming took 9 bases from V and 4 from J, leaving 14 bases between them. The CDR3 loop is CATSQGGTETQYF. CDR3 DNA: TGTGCCACCTCACAGGGGGGGACAGAGACCCAGTACTTC.

The V gene is TRBV6-5, the J gene TRBJ1-2; 9 bases line up with TRBD1. V was pared by 6 bases and J by 7 bases, with 6 bases of the junction left unmatched. This CDR3 comprises 13 residues. Germline V gene data show CDR1 as MNHEY and CDR2 as SVGAGI. CDR3 protein: CASSPGQGGGYTF. For the CDR3, the DNA is TGTGCCAGCAGCCCGGGACAGGGAGGTGGCTACACCTTC.

The chain employs TRBV4-3 and TRBJ1-2; perhaps TRBD1 as D (5 bases). The germline gives CDR1 LGHNA, CDR2 YSLEER. The CDR3 loop spans 16 amino acids. V was shortened by 3 bases and J by 3 bases, with 17 bases between the two germline ends. The CDR3 reads CASSQKGGGEYYGYTF. DNA for the CDR3: TGCGCCAGCAGCCAGAAGGGAGGAGGGGAATACTATGGCTACACCTTC.

The rearrangement uses TRBV6-5 and TRBJ1-2; no clear D gene. Germline V gives CDR1 MNHEY, CDR2 SVGAGI. CDR3 length: 15 amino acids. The V end was cut by 4 bases, the J end by 4 bases, with 16 bases between. The CDR3 region is CASSSPKGLFYGYTF. In nucleotides, the CDR3 is TGTGCCAGCAGTTCCCCCAAGGGCCTCTTCTATGGCTACACCTTC.

This chain links TRBV6-5 with TRBJ1-2; D gene unclear. The ends were cut back, 5 bases at V and 4 bases at J, with 8 bases in the middle. The germline CDR1 and CDR2 sequences are MNHEY and SVGAGI. This CDR3 is built from 12 residues. Here the CDR3 DNA reads TGTGCCAGCAGTCCCCCGTTCTATGGCTACACCTTC. This sequence encodes CASSPPFYGYTF.

V gene TRBV18 combines with J gene TRBJ2-7, with unresolved D. The germline V and J ends were trimmed by 6 bases and 1 base, with 4 bases remaining between them. The CDR3 is made up of 11 amino acids. Germline V CDR1 and CDR2: KGHSH, LQKENI. The CDR3 coding sequence is TGTGCCAGCTCGCGATCCTACGAGCAGTACTTC. As protein: CASSRSYEQYF.

The rearrangement uses TRBV10-3 and TRBJ1-3; D unresolved. CDR1 and CDR2 from the germline V gene are ENHRY and SYGVKD. This CDR3 spans 13 amino acids. Deletions cut 7 bases from V and 0 bases from J, with 7 bases between. Here the CDR3 reads CAIMGYSGNTIYF. The CDR3 coding sequence is TGTGCCATCATGGGGTACTCTGGAAACACCATATATTTT.

This chain uses TRBV7-2 with TRBJ1-4, with D possibly matching TRBD1 (5 bases). Per the germline V gene, CDR1 is SGHTA and CDR2 is FQGNSA. This CDR3 region has 16 residues. Trimming removed 3 bases at V and 0 bases at J, with 11 bases between. CDR3 loop: CASSLWGGSTNEKLFF. CDR3 DNA: TGTGCCAGCAGCTTGTGGGGGGGATCAACTAATGAAAAACTGTTTTTT.

This clone has just one count. Compared with germline, one end of the junction differs, possibly owing to a read error. The chain couples TRBV7-7 to TRBJ2-7; 11 bases map to TRBD2. CDR1 and CDR2 from the germline V gene are SSHAT and FNYEAQ (reference sequence). The CDR3 covers 15 residues. CDR3 DNA: TGTGCTAGCAGCTTAGCGGGAGGGGGGTCCTACGAGCAGTACTTC. Amino acid sequence: CASSLAGGGSYEQYF.

J is TRBJ1-2 and V is TRBV2; no firm D call. V dropped 4 bases and J dropped 8 bases, with 11 bases sitting between them. This CDR3 has 12 amino acids. The germline V gene has CDR1 SNHLY and CDR2 FYNNEI. DNA for the CDR3: TGTGCCAGCAGTGTCCGGGGTCAGGGCTACACCTTC. Encoded protein: CASSVRGQGYTF. Looking up the rest from reference TRBV2 and TRBJ1-2 gives the full variable domain: EPEVTQTPSHQVTQMGQEVILRCVPISNHLYFYWYRQILGQKVEFLVSFYNNEISEKSEIFDDQFSVERPDGSNFTLKIRSTKLEDSAMYFCASSVRGQGYTFGSGTRLTVV.

This sequence joins TRBV4-3 and TRBJ2-7, with 8 bases that match TRBD1. The CDR3 extends over 19 amino acids. The germline CDR1 and CDR2 sequences are LGHNA and YSLEER. Unmatched junction bases numbered 15, after V lost 1 base and J lost 1 base. In nucleotides, the CDR3 is TGCGCCAGCAGCCAAGGTGCGGCAGGGGGCAGCAAGGGTTCCTACGAGCAGTACTTC. Protein product: CASSQGAAGGSKGSYEQYF.